The 3 T cell receptor beta chains listed next were all sequenced from one sample in a study of Tregs in tolerant kidney transplant recipients. Method: immunoSEQ multiplex PCR; TCRdb's copy keeps in-frame clones and lacks some. The sample holds tens of thousands of clones, roughly 84% seen once. The specimen was CD4+ T cells from blood. The source of these receptors is a human donor in good health.

V is TRBV7-2 and J is TRBJ1-4; D perhaps matches TRBD1 (5 bases). The CDR3 extends over 15 amino acids. Germline CDR1 is SGHTA and CDR2 is FQGNSA. The V end was cut by 5 bases, the J end by 12 bases, with 22 bases between. This CDR3 reads CASSVEGPVHSELFF. Written as DNA, the CDR3 is TGTGCCAGCAGCGTGGAGGGACCGGTTCACTCGGAACTGTTTTTT.

The rearrangement uses TRBV6-6 and TRBJ2-5; no definite D call. The CDR3 is 14 amino acids. Germline CDR1 is MNHNY and CDR2 is SVGAGI (reference sequence). The V gene lost 9 bases and the J gene lost 3 bases, with 17 bases spanning the gap. The CDR3, as DNA: TGTGCCAGAAGGTTGTATGGCAGAAAAGAGACCCAGTACTTC. It yields the protein CARRLYGRKETQYF.

The genes are TRBV20-1 and TRBJ1-1; weak D call: TRBD1 (5 bases). Per germline, CDR1 DFQATT and CDR2 SNEGSKA (reference sequence). The CDR3 loop spans 10 amino acids. The V end was cut by 5 bases, the J end by 5 bases, with 6 bases between. The CDR3 DNA follows: TGCAGTGCTTACAGGACTGAAGCTTTCTTT. Protein sequence: CSAYRTEAFF.